This T cell receptor (beta chain) comes out of a study of CD8+CD57+ T cells in acquired aplastic anemia. Both TCR beta VDJ combination and CDR3 sequence profiling were carried out. Genomic DNA was the template for this profiling. MiXCR, applied by TCRdb to the reads, yields one record per CDR3 protein. The data hold 150,000 or so distinct CDR3 sequences, with around half observed a single time. Individuals selected for sequencing had exhibited CD8+CD57+ cell expansion on flow cytometry. This clonotype showed up many times. CDR3 size: 15 residues. CDR1 and CDR2 (germline): PRHDT, FYEKMQ (reference sequence). The ends lost 1 base at V and 0 bases at J; junction bases unmatched: 1.

The material sequenced was sorted CD4+, CD8+, or CD8+CD57+ T cells (not recorded which) from PBMCs. V is TRBV13 and J is TRBJ2-5, with 8 nucleotides matching TRBD2. The TCR sequence derives from a human donor with aplastic anemia. CDR3 bases: TGTGCCAGCAGCTTAGCGGGGGGGTACCAAGAGACCCAGTACTTC. Translating it yields CASSLAGGYQETQYF.